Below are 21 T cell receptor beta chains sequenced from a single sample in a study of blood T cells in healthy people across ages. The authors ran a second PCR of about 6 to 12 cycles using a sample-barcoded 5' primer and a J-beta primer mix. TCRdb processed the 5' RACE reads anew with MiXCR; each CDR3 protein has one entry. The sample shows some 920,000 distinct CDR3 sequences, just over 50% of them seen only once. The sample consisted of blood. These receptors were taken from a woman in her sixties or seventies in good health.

The CDR3 sequence is CASRGSGTAQETQYF. Here the CDR3 DNA reads TGTGCCAGCAGGGGTAGCGGGACAGCTCAAGAGACCCAGTACTTC. The V gene is TRBV12-3 or TRBV12-4, the J gene TRBJ2-7; a possible D gene is TRBD2 (8 bases). The tail of the sequence fits TRBJ2-5 better, so the J call may be wrong. The CDR3 contains 15 residues.

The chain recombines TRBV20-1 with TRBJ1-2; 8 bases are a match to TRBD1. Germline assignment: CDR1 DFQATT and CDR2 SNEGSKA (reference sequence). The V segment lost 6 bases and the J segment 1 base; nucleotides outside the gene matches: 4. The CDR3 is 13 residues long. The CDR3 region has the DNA TGCAGTGCGGACAGGGACTATAACTATGGCTACACCTTC. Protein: CSADRDYNYGYTF.

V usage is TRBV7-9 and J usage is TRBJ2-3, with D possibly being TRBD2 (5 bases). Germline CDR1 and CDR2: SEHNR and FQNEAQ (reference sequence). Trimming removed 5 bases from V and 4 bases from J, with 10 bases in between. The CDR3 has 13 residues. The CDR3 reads CASSVSVADTQYF. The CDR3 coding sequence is TGTGCCAGCAGCGTTAGCGTGGCAGATACGCAGTATTTT.

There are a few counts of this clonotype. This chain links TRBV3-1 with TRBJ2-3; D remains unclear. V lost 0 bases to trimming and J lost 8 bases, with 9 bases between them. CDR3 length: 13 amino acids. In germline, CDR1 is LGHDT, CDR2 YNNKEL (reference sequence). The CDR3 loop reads CASSQENRATQYF. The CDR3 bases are TGTGCCAGCAGCCAAGAGAACAGAGCTACGCAGTATTTT.

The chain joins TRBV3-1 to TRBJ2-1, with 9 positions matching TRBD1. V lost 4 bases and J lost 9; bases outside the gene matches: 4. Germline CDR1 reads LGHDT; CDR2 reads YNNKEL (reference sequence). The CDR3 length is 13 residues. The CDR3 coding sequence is TGTGCCAGCAGCCGACAGGGGGTTATTGAGCAGTTCTTC. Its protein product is CASSRQGVIEQFF.

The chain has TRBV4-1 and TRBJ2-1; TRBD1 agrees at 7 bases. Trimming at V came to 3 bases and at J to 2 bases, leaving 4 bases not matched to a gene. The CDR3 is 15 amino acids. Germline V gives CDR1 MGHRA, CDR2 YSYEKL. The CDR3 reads CASSHGDRAYNEQFF. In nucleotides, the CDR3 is TGCGCCAGCAGCCACGGAGACAGGGCCTACAATGAGCAGTTCTTC.

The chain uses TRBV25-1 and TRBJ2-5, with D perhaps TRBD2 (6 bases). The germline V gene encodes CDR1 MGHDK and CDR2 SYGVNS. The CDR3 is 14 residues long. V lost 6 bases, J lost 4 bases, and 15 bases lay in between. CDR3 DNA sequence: TGTGCCAGCAGGAGGACAAACGGGAGAGAGACCCAGTACTTC. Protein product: CASRRTNGRETQYF.

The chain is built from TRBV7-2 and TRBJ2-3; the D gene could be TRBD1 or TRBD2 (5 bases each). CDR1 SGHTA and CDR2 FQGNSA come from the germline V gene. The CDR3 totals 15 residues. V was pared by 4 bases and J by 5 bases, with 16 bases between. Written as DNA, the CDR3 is TGTGCCAGCAGCTCGGGGCCCCGGGGCCTAGATACGCAGTATTTT. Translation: CASSSGPRGLDTQYF.

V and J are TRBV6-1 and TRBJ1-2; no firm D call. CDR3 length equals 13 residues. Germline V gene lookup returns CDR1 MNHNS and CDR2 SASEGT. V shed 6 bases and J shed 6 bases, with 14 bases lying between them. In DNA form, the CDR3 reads TGTGCCAGCAGGAGCTCTAGCGCAGATGGCTACACCTTC. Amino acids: CASRSSSADGYTF.

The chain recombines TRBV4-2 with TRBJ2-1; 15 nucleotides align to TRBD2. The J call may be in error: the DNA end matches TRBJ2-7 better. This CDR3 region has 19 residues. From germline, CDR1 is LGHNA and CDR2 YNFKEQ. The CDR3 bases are TGTGCCAGCAGCCAGCGGACTAGCGGGAGGGGGGACGGCTACAATGAGCAGTACTTC. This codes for CASSQRTSGRGDGYNEQYF.

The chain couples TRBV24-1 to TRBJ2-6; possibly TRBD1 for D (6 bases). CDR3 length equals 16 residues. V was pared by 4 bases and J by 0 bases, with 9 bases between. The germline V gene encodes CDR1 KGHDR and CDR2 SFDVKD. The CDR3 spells CATSEQTGSGANVLTF. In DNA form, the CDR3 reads TGTGCCACCAGTGAACAGACAGGCTCTGGGGCCAACGTCCTGACTTTC.

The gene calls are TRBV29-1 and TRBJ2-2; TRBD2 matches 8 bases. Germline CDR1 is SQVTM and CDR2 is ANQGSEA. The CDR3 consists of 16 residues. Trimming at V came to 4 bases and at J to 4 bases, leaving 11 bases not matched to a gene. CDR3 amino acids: CSVVPASSGFTGELFF. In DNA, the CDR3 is TGCAGCGTTGTCCCAGCTTCTAGCGGGTTCACCGGGGAGCTGTTTTTT.

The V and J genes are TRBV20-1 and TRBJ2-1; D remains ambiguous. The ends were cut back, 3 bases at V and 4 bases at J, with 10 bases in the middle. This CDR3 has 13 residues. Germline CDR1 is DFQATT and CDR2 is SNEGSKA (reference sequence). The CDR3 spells CSARGSEYNEQFF. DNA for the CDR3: TGCAGTGCTAGGGGCAGCGAGTACAATGAGCAGTTCTTC.

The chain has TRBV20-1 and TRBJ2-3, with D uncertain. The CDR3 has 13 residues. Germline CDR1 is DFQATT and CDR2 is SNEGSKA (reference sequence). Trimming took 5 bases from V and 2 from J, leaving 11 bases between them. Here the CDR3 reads CSAPDSPTDTQYF. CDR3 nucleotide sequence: TGCAGTGCTCCCGATTCTCCCACAGATACGCAGTATTTT.

CDR3 in DNA: TGCGCCAGCAGCCAAACTAGCGTGAGAGACGAGCAGTACTTC. Its translation: CASSQTSVRDEQYF. The rearrangement uses TRBV5-1 and TRBJ2-4, with TRBD2 matching 7 bases. The DNA end lines up better with TRBJ2-7; the J call may be wrong. Germline V gives CDR1 SGHRS, CDR2 YFSETQ. This CDR3 comprises 14 residues.

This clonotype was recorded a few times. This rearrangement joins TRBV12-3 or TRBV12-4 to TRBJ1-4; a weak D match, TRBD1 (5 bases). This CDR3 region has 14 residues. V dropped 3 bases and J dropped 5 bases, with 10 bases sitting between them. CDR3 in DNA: TGTGCCAGCAGTTTTGCGGGGGGGAATGAAAAACTGTTTTTT. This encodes CASSFAGGNEKLFF.

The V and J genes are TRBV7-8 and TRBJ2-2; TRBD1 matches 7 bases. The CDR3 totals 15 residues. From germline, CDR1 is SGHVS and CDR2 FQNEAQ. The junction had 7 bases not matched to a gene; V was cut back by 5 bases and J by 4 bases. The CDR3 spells CASSNRTGATGELFF. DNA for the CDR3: TGTGCCAGCAGCAACCGGACAGGAGCCACCGGGGAGCTGTTTTTT.

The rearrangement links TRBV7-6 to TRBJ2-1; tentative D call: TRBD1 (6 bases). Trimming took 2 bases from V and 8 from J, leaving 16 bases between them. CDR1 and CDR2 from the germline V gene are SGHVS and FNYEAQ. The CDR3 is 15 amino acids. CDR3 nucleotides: TGTGCCAGCAGCTTAAGTGCAGGGGCGAAAGATGAGCAGTTCTTC. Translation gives CASSLSAGAKDEQFF.

The CDR3 loop reads CASSLTGGWNEQFF. The CDR3 DNA reads TGTGCCAGCAGCTTAACGGGAGGGTGGAATGAGCAGTTCTTC. The J gene is TRBJ2-1, the V gene TRBV7-2, with 8 bases fitting TRBD2. The germline V gene encodes CDR1 SGHTA and CDR2 FQGNSA. The V and J ends lost 2 bases and 7 bases, in that order; junction bases with no gene match: 4. This CDR3 region has 14 residues.

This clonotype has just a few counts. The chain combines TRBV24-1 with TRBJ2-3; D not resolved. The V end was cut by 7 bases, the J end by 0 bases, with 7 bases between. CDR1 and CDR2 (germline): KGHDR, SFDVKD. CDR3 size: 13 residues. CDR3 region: CATRSTSTDTQYF. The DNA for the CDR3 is TGTGCCACCAGGAGTACTAGCACAGATACGCAGTATTTT.

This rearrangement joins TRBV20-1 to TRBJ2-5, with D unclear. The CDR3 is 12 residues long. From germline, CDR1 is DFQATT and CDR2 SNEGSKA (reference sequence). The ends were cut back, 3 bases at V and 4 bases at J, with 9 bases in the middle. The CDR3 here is CSASMAPETQYF. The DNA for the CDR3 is TGCAGTGCTAGTATGGCCCCAGAGACCCAGTACTTC.